This T cell receptor beta chain came from a study of T-cell memory formation after mild COVID-19. Turning to the study itself: In these data, TCR clusters were largely donor specific.

TCRdb re-analysed the 5' RACE reads in MiXCR, keeping a single row per CDR3 protein. The data show a few hundred thousand distinct CDR3 sequences, roughly an eighth seen once. The sequence came from a man younger than 30 who had mild COVID-19 (a few samples of this study predate the infection). Cell type and time point are not known. The sequencing input was PBMCs or a T cell subset sorted from them (not recorded which).

In nucleotides, the CDR3 is TGTGCCAGCAGACATGGGAGGCACGCTGAAGCTTTCTTT. It translates to CASRHGRHAEAFF. The J gene is TRBJ1-1, the V gene TRBV7-2; D uncertain. Germline CDR1 reads SGHTA; CDR2 reads FQGNSA. The ends were cut back, 6 bases at V and 6 bases at J, with 14 bases in the middle. CDR3 length: 13 amino acids.